In this sample, the clone carrying this T cell receptor beta chain turned up a few times. The data derive from a study of shared clonotypes between healthy human individuals. Splitting of each subset's genomic DNA was done evenly across several immunoSEQ plates. In the original workflow: In the immunoSEQ data, sequences were junction-only and lacked quality scores, so filtering differed. Produced via immunoSEQ multiplex PCR; TCRdb's table is partial and in-frame only. The V and J calls and clone size were taken over from that table, and D and trimming were inferred from the DNA. Of about 660,000 clones detected, approximately 79% appear once; the ten largest clones hold 1.5% to 2%. The V end lost 4 bases, the J end lost 0 bases, and 10 bases lay between the germline ends. This CDR3 comprises 14 residues. In germline, CDR1 is MNHNS, CDR2 SASEGT.

The rearrangement joins TRBV6-1 to TRBJ2-7; D is unclear. The TCR was taken from a woman aged 25 to 39 in good health. The sequenced sample consisted of memory CD4+ T cells sorted from blood. Documented subset: CD45RA-negative fraction. CDR3 sequence reads: CASSVETASYEQYF. CDR3 nucleotide sequence: TGTGCCAGCAGTGTAGAGACGGCCTCCTACGAGCAGTACTTC.